This is a list of T cell receptor beta chains from one sample in a study of PD-L1 blockade in urothelial cancer. The method was immunoSEQ multiplex PCR; TCRdb's version includes in-frame clones alone and lacks a portion of them. The sample yields approximately 63,000 clones, more than 80% seen once. The source was PBMCs, collected around atezolizumab (anti-PD-L1) treatment. These receptors all stem from a man between 65 and 79 years old with urothelial cancer. The CDR3 runs from the conserved cysteine through the conserved F or W. D genes are given only for firm matches. Only part of the rows carry a size: once, few, many, or a class if the clone is expanded.

CASSSYRYYGYTF	TGTGCCAGTAGTAGCTACCGATACTATGGCTACACCTTC	-	TRBV19	TRBJ1-2	few
CASRGTIIYGYTF	TGTGCCAGTAGAGGGACTATAATCTATGGCTACACCTTC	-	TRBV19	TRBJ1-2	-
CASSRDIQGAKINEQYF	TGCGCCAGCAGCCGGGATATACAGGGGGCGAAGATCAACGAGCAGTACTTC	TRBD1	TRBV5-1	TRBJ2-7	-
CARPEASRGYEQYF	TGTGCCAGGCCAGAGGCTAGCAGAGGCTACGAGCAGTACTTC	-	TRBV9	TRBJ2-7	-
CASSLASFSYNEQFF	TGCGCCAGCAGCTTGGCGTCTTTTTCCTACAATGAGCAGTTCTTC	-	TRBV5-1	TRBJ2-1	medium-sized
CASSVAGNTGELFF	TGTGCCAGCAGCGTAGCGGGGAACACCGGGGAGCTGTTTTTT	-	TRBV9	TRBJ2-2	-
CASSMGQPPNTEAFF	TGTGCCAGCAGCATGGGACAGCCCCCGAACACTGAAGCTTTCTTT	TRBD1	TRBV7-9	TRBJ1-1	few
CASSPPLAGVYNEQFF	TGCGCCAGCAGCCCTCCACTAGCGGGAGTCTACAATGAGCAGTTCTTC	TRBD2	TRBV5-1	TRBJ2-1	few
CASSQLSGFGSGNTIYF	TGCGCCAGCAGCCAGCTTTCGGGGTTCGGCTCTGGAAACACCATATATTTT	-	TRBV4-3	TRBJ1-3	-
CASLLAGQETQYF	TGTGCCAGCCTACTAGCGGGACAAGAGACCCAGTACTTC	TRBD2	TRBV11-2	TRBJ2-5	-
CASSLFGGTNGELFF	TGTGCCAGCAGCTTGTTTGGAGGTACCAACGGGGAGCTGTTTTTT	-	TRBV5-6	TRBJ2-2	few
CASSLVPQGNTGELFF	TGCGCCAGCAGCTTGGTCCCCCAGGGAAACACCGGGGAGCTGTTTTTT	-	TRBV5-1	TRBJ2-2	-
CASSPRSTGELFF	TGTGCCAGCAGTCCACGGAGCACCGGGGAGCTGTTTTTT	-	TRBV27	TRBJ2-2	-
CASSPSGGEQPQHF	TGTGCCAGCTCACCATCAGGAGGGGAACAGCCCCAGCATTTT	-	TRBV18	TRBJ1-5	-
CASSLGSGGSGNEQFF	TGTGCCAGCAGCTTAGGATCGGGAGGGAGCGGGAATGAGCAGTTCTTC	TRBD2	TRBV7-9	TRBJ2-1	-
CASSQDFAGDQPQHF	TGCGCCAGCAGCCAAGATTTCGCAGGGGACCAGCCCCAGCATTTT	-	TRBV4-3	TRBJ1-5	-
CASSLDRIEAFF	TGCGCCAGCAGCTTGGACAGAATTGAAGCTTTCTTT	-	TRBV5-1	TRBJ1-1	-
CAIRGPTTDTQYF	TGTGCCATCAGGGGGCCAACCACAGATACGCAGTATTTT	-	TRBV10-3	TRBJ2-3	-
CASSLEGQGDTEAFF	TGTGCCAGCAGCTTAGAGGGACAGGGGGACACTGAAGCTTTCTTT	TRBD1	TRBV7-2	TRBJ1-1	-
CASSLFGTVAKNIQYF	TGTGCCAGCAGCTTGTTTGGGACAGTAGCCAAAAACATTCAGTACTTC	TRBD1	TRBV5-6	TRBJ2-4	-
CASSHTGYQPQHF	TGTGCCAGCAGCCATACAGGGTATCAGCCCCAGCATTTT	-	TRBV7-2	TRBJ1-5	-
CASSVLPGQGAFDQPQHF	TGTGCCAGTAGTGTTTTGCCCGGACAGGGAGCTTTTGATCAGCCCCAGCATTTT	TRBD1	TRBV19	TRBJ1-5	-
CASSQASRGGGAFF	TGCGCCAGCAGCCAAGCCTCCAGGGGCGGGGGGGCTTTCTTT	-	TRBV4-3	TRBJ1-1	-
CASSPYRAGAEDTQYF	TGTGCCAGCAGTCCTTACAGAGCGGGAGCGGAAGATACGCAGTATTTT	TRBD2	TRBV27	TRBJ2-3	-